This T cell receptor (beta chain) was captured by sequencing in a study of T cell repertoires in aging, cancer and after chemotherapy. A mixed TRB-A/B primer pool amplified rearranged TRB by multiplex touch-down PCR. TCRdb called the multiplex PCR reads again in MiXCR, with one record for every CDR3 protein. This sample yields around 4,900 distinct CDR3 sequences, of which approximately 71% are seen a single time; 7.9% belongs to the top ten. CDR3 size: 14 residues. Per the germline V gene, CDR1 is SGHTA and CDR2 is FQGNSA. Between the trimmed V and J ends, which lost 4 bases and 7 bases, there was a span of 13 bases. This clonotype was observed a few times. Amplification of TCR beta used genomic DNA extracted from peripheral blood.

The source material was blood. This chain uses TRBV7-2 with TRBJ2-2; TRBD1 is a possible D gene (5 bases). This clonotype was sampled from a human donor with a solid tumor. DNA for the CDR3: TGTGCCAGCAGCTCGAACCTCCAGGGCGGGGAGCTGTTTTTT. It encodes CASSSNLQGGELFF.